The source of this T cell receptor (beta chain) is a study of cytomegalovirus exposure and HLA in healthy donors. PCR employed 60 Vbeta and 13 Jbeta primers. In the authors' methods: A later analysis tallied approximately 87 million unique TCR beta chains, around 12 million of them shared. Assay used: immunoSEQ multiplex PCR; TCRdb lists only in-frame clones, some missing. That table gives V, J and clone size, and the DNA gave D and trimming. The data contain 160,000 or so clones, about four fifths of them singletons. The sample holds one count of this clone. Its target is unknown. CDR3 length equals 12 residues. Trimming took off 5 bases at V and 10 bases at J, with 12 bases between the two ends. Germline V lookup: CDR1 SGHTA, CDR2 FQGTGA. General study results and limits: Researchers reportedly found TCR beta sequences accurately predicted most subjects' HLA-A and HLA-B alleles. It was only CMV serostatus that was available as immune exposure information. Later analysis demonstrated an association between a missense DCLRE1C variant and TCR beta V- and J-gene trimming.

V is TRBV7-3 and J is TRBJ2-1; D is unresolved. Sequenced input: PBMCs. The receptor was isolated from a man between 45 and 60 years old in good health and CMV-seropositive. CDR3 loop: CASSTGPGEQFF. Here the CDR3 DNA reads TGTGCCAGCAGCACGGGTCCCGGCGAGCAGTTCTTC. Filled out from reference TRBV7-3 and TRBJ2-1, the complete variable domain reads GAGVSQTPSNKVTEKGKYVELRCDPISGHTALYWYRQSLGQGPEFLIYFQGTGAADDSGLPNDRFFAVRPEGSVSTLKIQRTERGDSAVYLCASSTGPGEQFFGPGTRLTVL.